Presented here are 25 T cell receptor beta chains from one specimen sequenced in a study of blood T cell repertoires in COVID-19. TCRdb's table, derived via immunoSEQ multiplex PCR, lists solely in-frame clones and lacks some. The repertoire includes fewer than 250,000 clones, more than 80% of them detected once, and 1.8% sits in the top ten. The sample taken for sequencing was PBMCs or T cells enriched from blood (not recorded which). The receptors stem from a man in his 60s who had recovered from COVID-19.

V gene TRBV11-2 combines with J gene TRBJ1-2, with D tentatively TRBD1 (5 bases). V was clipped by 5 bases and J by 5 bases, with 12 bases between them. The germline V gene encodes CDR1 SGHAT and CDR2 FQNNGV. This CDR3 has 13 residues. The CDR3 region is CASSPGTSYGYTF. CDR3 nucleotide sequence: TGTGCCAGCAGCCCCGGGACTTCATATGGCTACACCTTC.

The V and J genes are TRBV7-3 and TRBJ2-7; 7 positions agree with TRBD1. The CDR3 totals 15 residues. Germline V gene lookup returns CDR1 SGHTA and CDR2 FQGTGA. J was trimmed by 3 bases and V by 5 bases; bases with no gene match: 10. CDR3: CASSPRPGQIYEQYF. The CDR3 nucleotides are TGTGCCAGCAGCCCAAGGCCGGGACAGATCTACGAGCAGTACTTC.

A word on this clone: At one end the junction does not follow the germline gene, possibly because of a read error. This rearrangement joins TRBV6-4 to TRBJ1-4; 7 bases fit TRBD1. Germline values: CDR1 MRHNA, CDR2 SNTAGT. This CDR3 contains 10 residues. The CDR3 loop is CASRRTGRLF. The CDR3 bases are TGTGCCAGCAGACGGACAGGCCGGCTTTTT.

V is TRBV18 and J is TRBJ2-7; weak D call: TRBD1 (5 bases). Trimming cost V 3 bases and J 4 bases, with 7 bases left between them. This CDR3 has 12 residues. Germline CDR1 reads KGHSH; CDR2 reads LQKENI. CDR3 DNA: TGTGCCAGCTCACCCCGACAGTACGAGCAGTACTTC. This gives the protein CASSPRQYEQYF.

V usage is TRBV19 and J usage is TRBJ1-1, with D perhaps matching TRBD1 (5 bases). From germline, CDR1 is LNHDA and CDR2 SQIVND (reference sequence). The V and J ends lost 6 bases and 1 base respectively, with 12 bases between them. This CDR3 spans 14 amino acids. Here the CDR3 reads CASSVGGANTEAFF. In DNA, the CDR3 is TGTGCCAGTAGCGTGGGCGGGGCGAACACTGAAGCTTTCTTT.

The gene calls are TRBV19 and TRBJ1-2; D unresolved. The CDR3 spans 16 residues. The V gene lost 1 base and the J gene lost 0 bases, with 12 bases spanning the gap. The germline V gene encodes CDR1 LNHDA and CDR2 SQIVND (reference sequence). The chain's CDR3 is CASSIASGRANYGYTF. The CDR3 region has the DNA TGTGCCAGTAGTATAGCCTCAGGCAGAGCTAACTATGGCTACACCTTC. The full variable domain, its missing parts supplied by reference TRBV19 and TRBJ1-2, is DGGITQSPKYLFRKEGQNVTLSCEQNLNHDAMYWYRQDPGQGLRLIYYSQIVNDFQKGDIAEGYSVSREKKESFPLTVTSAQKNPTAFYLCASSIASGRANYGYTFGSGTRLTVV.

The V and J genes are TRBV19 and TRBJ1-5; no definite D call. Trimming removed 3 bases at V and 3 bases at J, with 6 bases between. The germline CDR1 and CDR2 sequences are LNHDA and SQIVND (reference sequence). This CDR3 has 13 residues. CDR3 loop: CASSISDNQPQHF. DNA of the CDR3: TGTGCCAGTAGTATCAGTGACAATCAGCCCCAGCATTTT. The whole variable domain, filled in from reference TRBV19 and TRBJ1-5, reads DGGITQSPKYLFRKEGQNVTLSCEQNLNHDAMYWYRQDPGQGLRLIYYSQIVNDFQKGDIAEGYSVSREKKESFPLTVTSAQKNPTAFYLCASSISDNQPQHFGDGTRLSIL.

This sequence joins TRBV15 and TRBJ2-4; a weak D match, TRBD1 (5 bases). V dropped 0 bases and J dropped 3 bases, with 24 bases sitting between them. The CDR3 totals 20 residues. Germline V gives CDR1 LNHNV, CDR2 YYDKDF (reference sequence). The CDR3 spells CATSRDPDNRVGLDKNIQYF. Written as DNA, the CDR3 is TGTGCCACCAGCAGAGACCCGGACAACCGAGTGGGTCTCGACAAAAACATTCAGTACTTC.

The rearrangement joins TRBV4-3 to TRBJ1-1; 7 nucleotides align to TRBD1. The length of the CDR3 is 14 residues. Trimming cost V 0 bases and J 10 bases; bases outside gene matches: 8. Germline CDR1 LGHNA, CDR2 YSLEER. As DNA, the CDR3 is TGCGCCAGCAGCCAAGATGGTCAGGGGGGACTAGCTTTCTTT. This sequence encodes CASSQDGQGGLAFF.

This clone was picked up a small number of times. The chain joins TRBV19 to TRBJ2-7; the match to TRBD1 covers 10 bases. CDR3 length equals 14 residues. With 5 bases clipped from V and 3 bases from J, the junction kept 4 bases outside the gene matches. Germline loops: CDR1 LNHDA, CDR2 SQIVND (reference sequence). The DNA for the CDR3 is TGTGCCAGTAGTCCCGGGACAGGGGACTACGAGCAGTACTTC. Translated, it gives CASSPGTGDYEQYF.

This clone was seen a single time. The CDR3 coding sequence is TGTGCCAGCGCCCTAGGGGACAGGGGTTTTGGCTACACCTTC. Protein: CASALGDRGFGYTF. J is TRBJ1-2 and V is TRBV11-3; TRBD1 matches at 10 bases. The germline CDR1 and CDR2 sequences are SGHNT and YENEEA. J was trimmed by 7 bases and V by 8 bases; bases with no gene match: 10. The CDR3 sequence is 14 residues long.

Here the CDR3 DNA reads TGTGCCAGCTCACCCCCACGAGCGGGATTGAACACCGGGGAGCTGTTTTTT. It yields the protein CASSPPRAGLNTGELFF. The J gene is TRBJ2-2, the V gene TRBV18, with 7 bases identical to TRBD2. V lost 3 bases, J lost 1 base, and 8 bases stayed unmatched. CDR1 is KGHSH, CDR2 LQKENI, per germline. The length of the CDR3 is 17 residues.

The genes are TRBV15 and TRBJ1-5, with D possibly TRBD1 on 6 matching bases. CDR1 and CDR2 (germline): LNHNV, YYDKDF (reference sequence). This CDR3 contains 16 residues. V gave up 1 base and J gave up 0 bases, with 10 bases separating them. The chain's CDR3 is CATSRGDIGSNQPQHF. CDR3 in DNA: TGTGCCACCAGCAGAGGGGACATCGGTAGCAATCAGCCCCAGCATTTT.

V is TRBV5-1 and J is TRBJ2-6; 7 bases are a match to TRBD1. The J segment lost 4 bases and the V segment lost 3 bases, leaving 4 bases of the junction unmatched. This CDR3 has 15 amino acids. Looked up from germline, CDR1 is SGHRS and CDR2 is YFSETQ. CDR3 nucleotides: TGCGCCAGCAGCTCTACAGGGGCCGGGGCCAACGTCCTGACTTTC. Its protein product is CASSSTGAGANVLTF. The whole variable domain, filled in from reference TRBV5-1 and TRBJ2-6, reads KAGVTQTPRYLIKTRGQQVTLSCSPISGHRSVSWYQQTPGQGLQFLFEYFSETQRNKGNFPGRFSGRQFSNSRSEMNVSTLELGDSALYLCASSSTGAGANVLTFGAGSRLTVL.

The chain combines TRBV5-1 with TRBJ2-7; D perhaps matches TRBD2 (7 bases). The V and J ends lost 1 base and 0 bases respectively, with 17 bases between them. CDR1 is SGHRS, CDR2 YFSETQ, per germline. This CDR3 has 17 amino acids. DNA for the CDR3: TGCGCCAGCAGCTTGTCCATACAAGGGGGGGACTCCTACGAGCAGTACTTC. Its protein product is CASSLSIQGGDSYEQYF.

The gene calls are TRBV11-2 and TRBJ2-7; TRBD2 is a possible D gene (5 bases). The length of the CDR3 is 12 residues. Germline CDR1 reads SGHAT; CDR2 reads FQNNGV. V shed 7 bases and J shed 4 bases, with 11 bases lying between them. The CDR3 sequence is CASTYTGYEQYF. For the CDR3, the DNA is TGTGCCAGCACCTATACGGGATACGAGCAGTACTTC.

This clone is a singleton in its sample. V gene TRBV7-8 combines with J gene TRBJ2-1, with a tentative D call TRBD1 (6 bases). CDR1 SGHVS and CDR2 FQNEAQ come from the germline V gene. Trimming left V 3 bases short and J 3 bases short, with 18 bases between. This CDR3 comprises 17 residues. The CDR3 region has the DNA TGTGCCAGCAGCTTTGGGGGCCGAGGGGCCTTCTACAATGAGCAGTTCTTC. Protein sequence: CASSFGGRGAFYNEQFF.

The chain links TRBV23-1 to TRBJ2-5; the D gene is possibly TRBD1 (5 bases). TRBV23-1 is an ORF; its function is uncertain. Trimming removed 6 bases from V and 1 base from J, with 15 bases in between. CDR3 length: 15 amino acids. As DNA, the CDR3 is TGCGCCAGCAGCCTACACACTGACAGCCAAGAGACCCAGTACTTC. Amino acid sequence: CASSLHTDSQETQYF.

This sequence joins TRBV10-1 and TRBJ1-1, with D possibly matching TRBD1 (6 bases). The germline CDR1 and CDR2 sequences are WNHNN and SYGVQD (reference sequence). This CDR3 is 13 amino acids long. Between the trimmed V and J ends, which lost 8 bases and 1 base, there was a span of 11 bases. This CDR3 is CASASDRNTEAFF. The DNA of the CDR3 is TGCGCCAGCGCCTCGGACAGGAACACTGAAGCTTTCTTT.

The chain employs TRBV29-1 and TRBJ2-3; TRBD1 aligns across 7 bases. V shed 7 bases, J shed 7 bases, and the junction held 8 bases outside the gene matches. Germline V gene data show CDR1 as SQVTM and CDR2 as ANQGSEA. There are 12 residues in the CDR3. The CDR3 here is CSARTGLYTQYF. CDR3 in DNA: TGCAGCGCTCGGACAGGTCTTTATACGCAGTATTTT.

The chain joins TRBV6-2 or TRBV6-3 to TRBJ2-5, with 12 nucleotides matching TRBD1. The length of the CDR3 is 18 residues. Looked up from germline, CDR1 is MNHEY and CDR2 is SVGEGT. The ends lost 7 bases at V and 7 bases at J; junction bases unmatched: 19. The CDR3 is CASIPRWDRDRGPGTQYF. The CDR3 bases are TGTGCCAGCATCCCAAGGTGGGACCGGGACAGGGGGCCAGGGACCCAGTACTTC.

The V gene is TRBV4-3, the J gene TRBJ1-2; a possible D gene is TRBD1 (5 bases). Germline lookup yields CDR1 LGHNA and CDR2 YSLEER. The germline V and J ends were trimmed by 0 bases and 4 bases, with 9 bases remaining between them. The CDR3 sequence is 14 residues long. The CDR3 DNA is TGCGCCAGCAGCCAAGATCACGACAGCTATGGCTACACCTTC. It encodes CASSQDHDSYGYTF.

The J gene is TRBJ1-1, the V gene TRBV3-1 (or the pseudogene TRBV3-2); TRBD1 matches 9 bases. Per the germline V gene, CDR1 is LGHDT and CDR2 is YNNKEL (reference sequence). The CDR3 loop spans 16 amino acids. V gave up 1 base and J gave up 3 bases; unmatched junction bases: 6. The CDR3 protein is CASSQVRTGADTEAFF. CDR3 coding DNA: TGTGCCAGCAGCCAAGTTCGGACAGGGGCCGACACTGAAGCTTTCTTT.

Here the CDR3 DNA reads TGTGCCAGCAGTTTAGGGCTGAACACCGGGGAGCTGTTTTTT. Amino acids: CASSLGLNTGELFF. V usage is TRBV27 and J usage is TRBJ2-2; no reliable D call. The CDR3 has 14 amino acids. V lost 2 bases, J lost 1 base, and 5 bases lay in between. In germline, CDR1 is MNHEY, CDR2 SMNVEV (reference sequence).

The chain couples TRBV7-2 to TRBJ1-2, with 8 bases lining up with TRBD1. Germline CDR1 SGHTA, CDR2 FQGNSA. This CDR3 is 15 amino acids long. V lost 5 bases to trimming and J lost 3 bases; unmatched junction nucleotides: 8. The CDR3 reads CASSPRTGMYYGYTF. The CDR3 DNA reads TGTGCCAGCAGCCCTCGGACAGGGATGTACTATGGCTACACCTTC. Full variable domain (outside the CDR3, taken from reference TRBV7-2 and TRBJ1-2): GAGVSQSPSNKVTEKGKDVELRCDPISGHTALYWYRQSLGQGLEFLIYFQGNSAPDKSGLPSDRFSAERTGGSVSTLTIQRTQQEDSAVYLCASSPRTGMYYGYTFGSGTRLTVV.